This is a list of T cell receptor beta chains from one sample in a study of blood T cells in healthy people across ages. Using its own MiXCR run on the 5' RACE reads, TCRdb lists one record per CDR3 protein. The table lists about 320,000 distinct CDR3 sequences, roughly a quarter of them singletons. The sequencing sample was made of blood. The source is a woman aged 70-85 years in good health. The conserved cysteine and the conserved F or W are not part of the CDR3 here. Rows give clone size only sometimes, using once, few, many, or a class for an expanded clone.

CDR3 protein: ASTSRGGANGYT
J gene: TRBJ1-2
clone size: -
V gene: TRBV5-8

CDR3 protein: TSKRGSGANTEAF
J gene: TRBJ1-1
clone size: -
V gene: TRBV6-5

CDR3 protein: ASSLQSDRGGYDNEQF
J gene: TRBJ2-1
clone size: few
V gene: TRBV5-1

CDR3 protein: ATSREPGREEKLF
J gene: TRBJ1-4
clone size: -
V gene: TRBV15

CDR3 protein: ASSVGTGTQPQH
J gene: TRBJ1-5
clone size: -
V gene: TRBV5-1

CDR3 protein: ASSPDRDYNEQF
J gene: TRBJ2-1
clone size: few
V gene: TRBV12-3/TRBV12-4

CDR3 protein: ASSGLTITDTQY
J gene: TRBJ2-3
clone size: -
V gene: TRBV10-2

CDR3 protein: ASSLEVGRGEAF
J gene: TRBJ1-1
clone size: few
V gene: TRBV27

CDR3 protein: ASSQATSAGTDTQY
J gene: TRBJ2-3
clone size: -
V gene: TRBV4-2

CDR3 protein: ASSLLAGGLAKNIQY
J gene: TRBJ2-4
clone size: -
V gene: TRBV27

CDR3 protein: ASRGQTSYNEQF
J gene: TRBJ2-1
clone size: few
V gene: TRBV2

CDR3 protein: ASRSSGTSGEQY
J gene: TRBJ2-7
clone size: -
V gene: TRBV5-1

CDR3 protein: ASSLGGPTNNEQF
J gene: TRBJ2-1
clone size: many
V gene: TRBV28

CDR3 protein: ASSVVTNQETQY
J gene: TRBJ2-5
clone size: few
V gene: TRBV9

CDR3 protein: ASSSTTNEQF
J gene: TRBJ2-1
clone size: once
V gene: TRBV7-9

CDR3 protein: ASSFRGEGYT
J gene: TRBJ1-2
clone size: -
V gene: TRBV5-1

CDR3 protein: ASSSSGTGKNIQY
J gene: TRBJ2-4
clone size: few
V gene: TRBV18

CDR3 protein: ASSLLAGVLNEQF
J gene: -
clone size: -
V gene: TRBV7-2

CDR3 protein: ASGLSGTGGRDEKLF
J gene: TRBJ1-4
clone size: few
V gene: TRBV7-2

CDR3 protein: ASRWTGFNEQF
J gene: TRBJ2-1
clone size: -
V gene: TRBV12-3/TRBV12-4

CDR3 protein: ASSLRDRGGGRYGYT
J gene: TRBJ1-2
clone size: once
V gene: TRBV12-3/TRBV12-4

CDR3 protein: ARSSQFSTGGRDTQY
J gene: TRBJ2-3
clone size: few
V gene: TRBV5-1

CDR3 protein: SATRQGPTNEKLF
J gene: TRBJ1-4
clone size: few
V gene: TRBV20-1